This T cell receptor (beta chain) was recovered during a study of OX40 agonist ivuxolimab in advanced cancers. Across the whole study: Checkpoint inhibitors had been given previously to over 30% of patients.

The CDR3 contains 16 residues. V was pared by 4 bases and J by 7 bases, with 9 bases of the junction left unmatched. Germline CDR1 and CDR2: SGHDT and YYEEEE. Findings and limits, study-wide: Part of the nonresponder group also had normalized T-cell clonal expansion that was low.

Note on this clone: Its antigen remains unknown.

Sequenced by immunoSEQ multiplex PCR; TCRdb stores in-frame clones only, minus some. The sample has about 63,000 clones, roughly 91% seen once. The specimen was CD4+ or CD8+ T cells sorted from blood, collected in a trial of the OX40 agonist ivuxolimab. The V and J genes are TRBV5-6 and TRBJ2-1; TRBD2 matches at 12 bases. The sequence derives from an adult with an advanced solid tumor such as melanoma, head and neck, liver or kidney cancer. The CDR3 DNA reads as TGTGCCAGCAGCCTTAGACTAGCGGGAGTTGTGAATGAGCAGTTCTTC. It yields the protein CASSLRLAGVVNEQFF. The full variable domain, completed using reference TRBV5-6 and TRBJ2-1, is DAGVTQSPTHLIKTRGQQVTLRCSPKSGHDTVSWYQQALGQGPQFIFQYYEEEERQRGNFPDRFSGHQFPNYSSELNVNALLLGDSALYLCASSLRLAGVVNEQFFGPGTRLTVL.